This entry features one T cell receptor beta chain sequence. No antigen is known for it. Germline and junction disagree at one end, which may indicate a read error. This entry comes from a study of metastatic and nonmetastatic thyroid tumors. About the research overall: Where malignant and benign thyroid patients were concerned, repertoires were compared across blood and tumor or nodule tissue.

Methods used by the authors: Clinicopathological groups differed in CDR3, with these differences serving to build a distant-metastasis classifier for papillary thyroid cancer. MiXCR re-clonotyped the PCR reads for TCRdb. TCRdb, rather than the study authors, made the V and J calls. The data contain around 53,000 clones, 20% of them singletons. There were no patients who had received any treatment before thyroid surgery. The V gene's germline CDR1 is DFQATT and CDR2 SNEGSKA (reference sequence). The length of the CDR3 is 15 residues. Findings and caveats of the study: Reports indicated that malignant thyroid tumors showed significantly higher TCR beta diversity than benign nodules did, in blood and tumor.

Sequenced input: blood. The V and J genes are TRBV20-1 and TRBJ2-5, with TRBD2 matching 8 bases. The sequence was collected from a female donor with papillary thyroid cancer or a benign thyroid nodule (not recorded which). Some clones in this sample may be carry-over from other donors' samples. The CDR3 here is CTASVAGGPRETQYF. The CDR3, as DNA: TGCACTGCTAGTGTGGCGGGAGGTCCCCGGGAGACCCAGTACTTC.